This T cell receptor (beta chain) was sequenced during a study of shared clonotypes between healthy human individuals. Study outcomes and limitations: Large sequencing depth failed to make sorted-subset sequencing complete, rarefaction showed. Sharing across four donors was highest in naive CD4 (approximately 5%) and lowest in memory CD8 (approximately 0.4%).

V was clipped by 3 bases and J by 0 bases, with 12 bases between them. The CDR3 length is 17 residues. Looked up from germline, CDR1 is SGHAT and CDR2 is FQNNGV. As to this clone: Its antigen is as yet unknown.

Each subset's genomic DNA was shared equally among a number of immunoSEQ plates. A roughly 200 ng quantity of DNA, roughly 32,000 T cell genomes, went into the sorted-subset replicate PCRs. Sequenced by immunoSEQ multiplex PCR; TCRdb stores in-frame clones only, minus some. The sample holds 740,000 or so clones, 73% seen once. Sequenced sample: memory CD4+ T cells sorted from blood. Subset noted: CD45RA-negative fraction. This chain links TRBV11-2 with TRBJ2-6; D is ambiguous. The receptor comes from a woman in her 30s in good health. The DNA for the CDR3 is TGTGCCAGCAGCTTGCATTGGAAAAGCTCTGGGGCCAACGTCCTGACTTTC. It is translated as CASSLHWKSSGANVLTF.